This TCR beta chain was sequenced during a study of shared clonotypes between healthy human individuals (dated by TCRdb to about 2020). About the study as a whole: The cohort included three men and a couple of women between 18 and 49 years of age. To estimate repertoire size and how much clonotype sharing occurs between individuals, the study deeply sequenced the blood TCR repertoires of a handful of healthy adults. To increase sequencing depth and limit assay-specific biases, TCR repertoire library preparation and sequencing were carried out by different laboratories using diverse techniques. Per donor, leukapheresis produced somewhere between about 0.9 and 9.5 billion PBMCs.

Using the deep immunoSEQ assay, TCR CDR3 regions were amplified from genomic DNA by multiplex PCR. Genomic DNA extracted from each cell subset was distributed evenly over all wells of several immunoSEQ 96-well plates, and each plate served as one replicate. For unsorted PBMC, about 0.3 ug genomic DNA, equal to 30,000 or so T cell genomes, was loaded into each replicate PCR. Unsorted PBMC genomic DNA was sequenced across ten immunoSEQ deep assay plates. Purified libraries were quantified with a Qubit 3.0 fluorometer, sized on a Bioanalyzer 2100, and re-quantified with the KAPA Library Quantification kit. A separate single-read 150-cycle Illumina NextSeq 550 flow cell was used to sequence each immunoSEQ 96-well plate. Regarding the original processing steps: The immunoSEQ output contained only junctional sequences without quality scores, so filtering could not match that applied to full-length reads. Sequences were annotated with PyIR, a Python wrapper for IgBLAST v1.9, using IMGT germline references to assign V/J genes and CDR3. Reads were filtered out if the reads had weak V/J assignments (E-value above 1e-6), no CDR3, stop codons, out-of-frame junctions, or ambiguous translated residues. V3J clonotypes were defined as sequences sharing the same inferred V gene, J gene, and CDR3 amino acid sequence. To compute the percentage overlap between repertoires, the number of shared unique clonotypes was divided by the size of the smaller repertoire. Repertoire richness was assessed with RTK rarefaction, the Chao1 estimator, and Recon v2.1 estimates of unobserved clonotypes. Not all clones reach the TCRdb copy of this immuneACCESS table, which keeps in-frame sequences only. Checked studies attribute under half of the gap to unresolved V genes and leave the rest unexplained. The D gene and trimming were derived from the DNA, and the V and J assignments and clone size from that table. Present in this sample are 520,000 or so clones, around 79% of which were seen just once. Of the sample, roughly 13% falls within the top ten clones.

Broad study findings and their caveats: Only blood was sampled, and tissue TCR repertoires likely differ from those in blood. Pairwise subsampling indicated that sequencing depth was expected to affect the degree of clonotype sharing among donors. Because the study included only a small number of donors, the genetic and exposure-history diversity represented was limited.

Regarding this clone: The antigen this receptor binds is unknown. No base quality information exists; no much larger clone differs at one position.

Healthy HIV-negative adults with no recently reported acute infections or vaccinations were included as donors. All donors were Caucasian adults living in Nashville, Tennessee, USA. In the unsorted samples, 85 million to 100 million PBMCs were counted, and genomic DNA was extracted using the QIAamp DNA Blood Mini kit. After blood collection by leukapheresis, PBMCs were isolated using Ficoll-Histopaque density gradient centrifugation and then cryopreserved in the vapor phase of liquid nitrogen. V is trimmed back by 0 bases and J by 4 bases, and the junction contains 4 bases that no gene match accounts for. The CDR3 contains 15 residues, cysteine and phenylalanine counted. Of all the DNA, just the CDR3 is kept, 45 bases in frame from base 1. Sequences LGHNA (CDR1) and YNFKEQ (CDR2) are obtained from the germline V gene.

The source is a woman between 40 and 50 years old in good health. Some clones in this sample may be carry-over from other donors' samples. The chain employs TRBV4-2 and TRBJ1-1; 8 middle bases align to TRBD1. The sequenced sample was PBMCs. The DNA reads TGTGCCAGCAGCCAAGATGGACAGGGAGTCACTGAAGCTTTCTTT. Translated, it gives CASSQDGQGVTEAFF.